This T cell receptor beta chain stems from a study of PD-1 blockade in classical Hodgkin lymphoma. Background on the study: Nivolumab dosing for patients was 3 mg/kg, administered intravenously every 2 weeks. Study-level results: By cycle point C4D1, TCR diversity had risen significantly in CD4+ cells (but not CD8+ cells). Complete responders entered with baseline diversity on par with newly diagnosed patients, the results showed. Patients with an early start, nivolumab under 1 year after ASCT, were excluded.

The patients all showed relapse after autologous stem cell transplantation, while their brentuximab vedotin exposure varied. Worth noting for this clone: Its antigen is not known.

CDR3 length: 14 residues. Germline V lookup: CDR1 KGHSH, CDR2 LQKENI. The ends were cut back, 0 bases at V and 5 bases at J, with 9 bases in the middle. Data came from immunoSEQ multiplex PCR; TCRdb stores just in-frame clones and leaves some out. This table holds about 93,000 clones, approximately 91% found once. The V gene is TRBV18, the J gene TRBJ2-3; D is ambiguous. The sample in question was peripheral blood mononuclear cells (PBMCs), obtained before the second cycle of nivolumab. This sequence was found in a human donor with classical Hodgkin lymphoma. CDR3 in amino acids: CASSPPSPGDTQYF. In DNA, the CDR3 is TGTGCCAGCTCACCACCTTCTCCGGGAGATACGCAGTATTTT.